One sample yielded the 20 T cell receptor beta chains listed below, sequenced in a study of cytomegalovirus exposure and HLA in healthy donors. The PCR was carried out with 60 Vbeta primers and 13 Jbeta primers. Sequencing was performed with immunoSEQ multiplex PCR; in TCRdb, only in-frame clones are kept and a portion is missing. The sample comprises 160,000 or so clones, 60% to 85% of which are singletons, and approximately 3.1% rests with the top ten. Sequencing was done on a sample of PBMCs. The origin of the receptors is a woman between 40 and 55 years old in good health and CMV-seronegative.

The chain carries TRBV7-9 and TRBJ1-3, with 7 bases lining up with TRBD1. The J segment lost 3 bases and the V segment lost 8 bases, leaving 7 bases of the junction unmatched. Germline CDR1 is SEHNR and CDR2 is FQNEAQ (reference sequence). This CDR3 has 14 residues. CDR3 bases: TGTGCCAGCGTAGCAGGGGGGTATGGAAACACCATATATTTT. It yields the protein CASVAGGYGNTIYF.

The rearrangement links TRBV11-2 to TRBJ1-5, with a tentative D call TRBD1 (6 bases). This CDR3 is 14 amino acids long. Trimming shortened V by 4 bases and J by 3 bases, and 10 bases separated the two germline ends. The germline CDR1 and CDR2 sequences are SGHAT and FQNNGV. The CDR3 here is CASSSQGLNQPQHF. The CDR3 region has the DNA TGTGCCAGCAGCTCACAGGGTCTCAATCAGCCCCAGCATTTT.

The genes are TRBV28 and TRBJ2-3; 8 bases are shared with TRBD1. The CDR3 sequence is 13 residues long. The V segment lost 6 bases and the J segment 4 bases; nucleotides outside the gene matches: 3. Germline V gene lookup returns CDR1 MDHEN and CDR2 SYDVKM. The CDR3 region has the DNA TGTGCCAGCAGGGACAGGGCTCCAGATACGCAGTATTTT. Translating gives CASRDRAPDTQYF. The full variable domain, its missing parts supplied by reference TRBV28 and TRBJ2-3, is DVKVTQSSRYLVKRTGEKVFLECVQDMDHENMFWYRQDPGLGLRLIYFSYDVKMKEKGDIPEGYSVSREKKERFSLILESASTNQTSMYLCASRDRAPDTQYFGPGTRLTVL.

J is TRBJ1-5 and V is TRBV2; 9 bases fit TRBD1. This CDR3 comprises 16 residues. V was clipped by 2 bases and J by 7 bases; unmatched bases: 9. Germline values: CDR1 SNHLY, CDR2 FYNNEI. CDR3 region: CASSELRDRVGQPQHF. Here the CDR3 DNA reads TGTGCCAGCAGTGAACTCCGGGACAGGGTGGGCCAGCCCCAGCATTTT. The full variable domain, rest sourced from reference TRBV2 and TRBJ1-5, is EPEVTQTPSHQVTQMGQEVILRCVPISNHLYFYWYRQILGQKVEFLVSFYNNEISEKSEIFDDQFSVERPDGSNFTLKIRSTKLEDSAMYFCASSELRDRVGQPQHFGDGTRLSIL.

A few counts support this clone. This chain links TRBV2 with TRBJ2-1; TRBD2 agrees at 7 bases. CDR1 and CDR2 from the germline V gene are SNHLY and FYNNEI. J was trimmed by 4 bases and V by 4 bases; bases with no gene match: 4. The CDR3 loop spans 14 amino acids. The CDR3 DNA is TGTGCCAGCAGTGTGATAGCGGGTTACAATGAGCAGTTCTTC. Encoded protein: CASSVIAGYNEQFF. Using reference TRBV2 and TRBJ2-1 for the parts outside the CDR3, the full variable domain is EPEVTQTPSHQVTQMGQEVILRCVPISNHLYFYWYRQILGQKVEFLVSFYNNEISEKSEIFDDQFSVERPDGSNFTLKIRSTKLEDSAMYFCASSVIAGYNEQFFGPGTRLTVL.

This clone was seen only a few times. The CDR3 is CASSPPGQGSGEQYF. CDR3 in DNA: TGTGCCAGCTCACCACCAGGACAGGGATCAGGCGAGCAGTACTTC. The V and J genes are TRBV18 and TRBJ2-7; 8 nucleotides match TRBD1. Trimming cost V 0 bases and J 6 bases; bases outside gene matches: 7. This CDR3 is 15 amino acids long. CDR1 KGHSH and CDR2 LQKENI come from the germline V gene.

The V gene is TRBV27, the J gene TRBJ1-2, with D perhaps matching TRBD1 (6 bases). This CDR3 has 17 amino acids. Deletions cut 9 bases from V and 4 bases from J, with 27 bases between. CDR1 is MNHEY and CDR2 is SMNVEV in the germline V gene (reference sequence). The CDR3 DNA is TGTGCCAGGGCCCCTCTGGGGACATATCTTTGGGGCTATGGCTACACCTTC. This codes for CARAPLGTYLWGYGYTF.

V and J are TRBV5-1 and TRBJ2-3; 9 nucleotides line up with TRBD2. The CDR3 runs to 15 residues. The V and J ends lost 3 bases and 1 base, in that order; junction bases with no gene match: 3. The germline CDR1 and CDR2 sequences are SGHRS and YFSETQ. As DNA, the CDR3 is TGCGCCAGCAGCTCTCGGACTAGCGGCACAGATACGCAGTATTTT. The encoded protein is CASSSRTSGTDTQYF.

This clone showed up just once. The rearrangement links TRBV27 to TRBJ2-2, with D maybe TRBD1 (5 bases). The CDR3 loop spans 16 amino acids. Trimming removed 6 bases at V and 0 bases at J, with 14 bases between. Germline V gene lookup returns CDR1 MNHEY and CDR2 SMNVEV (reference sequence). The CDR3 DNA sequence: TGTGCCAGCAGCCGCAACAGGAGAGCGAACACCGGGGAGCTGTTTTTT. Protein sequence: CASSRNRRANTGELFF.

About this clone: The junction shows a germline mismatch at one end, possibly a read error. CDR3 in amino acids: CASSHRGVAKTGELFF. Written as DNA, the CDR3 is TGTGCCAGTAGCCATCGCGGGGTCGCGAAGACCGGGGAGCTGTTTTTT. V and J are TRBV19 and TRBJ2-2; TRBD2 is a possible D gene (6 bases). Germline V gene data show CDR1 as LNHDA and CDR2 as SQIVND (reference sequence). This CDR3 contains 16 residues. The full variable domain, its missing parts supplied by reference TRBV19 and TRBJ2-2, is DGGITQSPKYLFRKEGQNVTLSCEQNLNHDAMYWYRQDPGQGLRLIYYSQIVNDFQKGDIAEGYSVSREKKESFPLTVTSAQKNPTAFYLCASSHRGVAKTGELFFGEGSRLTVL.

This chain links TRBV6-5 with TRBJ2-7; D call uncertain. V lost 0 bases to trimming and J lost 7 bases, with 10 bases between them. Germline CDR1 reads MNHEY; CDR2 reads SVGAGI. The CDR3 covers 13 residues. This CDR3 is CASSYSITWEQYF. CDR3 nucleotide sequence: TGTGCCAGCAGTTACTCGATAACTTGGGAGCAGTACTTC.

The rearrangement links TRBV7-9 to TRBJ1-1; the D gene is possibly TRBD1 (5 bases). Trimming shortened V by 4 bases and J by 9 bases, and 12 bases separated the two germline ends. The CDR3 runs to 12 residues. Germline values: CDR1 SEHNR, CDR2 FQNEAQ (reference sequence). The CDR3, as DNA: TGTGCCAGCAGCTACGGACAAACTAAAGCTTTCTTT. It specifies CASSYGQTKAFF.

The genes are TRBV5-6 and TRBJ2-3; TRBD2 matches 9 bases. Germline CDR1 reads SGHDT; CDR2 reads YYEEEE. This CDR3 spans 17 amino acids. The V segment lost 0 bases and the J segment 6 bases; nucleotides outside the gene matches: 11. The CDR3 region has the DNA TGTGCCAGCAGCTTGGCGGTAGCGGGGGATTCTTTCGATACGCAGTATTTT. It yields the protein CASSLAVAGDSFDTQYF.

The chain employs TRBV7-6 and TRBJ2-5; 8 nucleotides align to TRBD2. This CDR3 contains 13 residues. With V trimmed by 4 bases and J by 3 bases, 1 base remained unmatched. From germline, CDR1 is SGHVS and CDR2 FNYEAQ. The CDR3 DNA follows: TGTGCCAGCAGCTCGGGGGGGAAAGAGACCCAGTACTTC. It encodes CASSSGGKETQYF.

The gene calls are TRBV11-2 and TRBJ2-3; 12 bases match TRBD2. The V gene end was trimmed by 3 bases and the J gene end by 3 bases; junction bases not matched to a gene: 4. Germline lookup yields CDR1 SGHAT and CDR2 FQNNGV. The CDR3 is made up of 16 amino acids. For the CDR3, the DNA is TGTGCCAGCAGCTTCACTAGCGGGGGGAAGACAGATACGCAGTATTTT. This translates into CASSFTSGGKTDTQYF.

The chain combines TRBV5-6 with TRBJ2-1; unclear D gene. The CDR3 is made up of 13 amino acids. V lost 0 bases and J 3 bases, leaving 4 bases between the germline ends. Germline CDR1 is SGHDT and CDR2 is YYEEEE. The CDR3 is CASSLGSYNEQFF. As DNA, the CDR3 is TGTGCCAGCAGCTTGGGCAGCTACAATGAGCAGTTCTTC.

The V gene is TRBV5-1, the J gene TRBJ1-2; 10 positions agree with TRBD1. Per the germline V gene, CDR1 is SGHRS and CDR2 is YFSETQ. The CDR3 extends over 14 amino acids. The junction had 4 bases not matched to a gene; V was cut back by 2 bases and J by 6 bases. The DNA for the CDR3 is TGCGCCAGCAGCTTAACCGGGACAGGGGATGGCTACACCTTC. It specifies CASSLTGTGDGYTF.

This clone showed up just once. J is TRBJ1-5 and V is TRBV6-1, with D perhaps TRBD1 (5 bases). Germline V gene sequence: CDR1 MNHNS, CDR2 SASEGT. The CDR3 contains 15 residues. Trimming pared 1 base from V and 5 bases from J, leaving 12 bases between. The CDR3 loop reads CASSEGLGRDQPQHF. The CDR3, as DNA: TGTGCCAGCAGTGAAGGTTTAGGCAGGGATCAGCCCCAGCATTTT.

CDR3 DNA: TGTGCTAGTGCCCCCCAGGGGAGGGGACGCCACACAGATACGCAGTATTTT. It codes for CASAPQGRGRHTDTQYF. This chain joins TRBV12-5 and TRBJ2-3, with D perhaps matching TRBD2 (7 bases). The CDR3 runs 17 residues. Germline V gene sequence: CDR1 LGHNT, CDR2 FRNRAP. V was clipped by 7 bases and J by 2 bases, with 22 bases between them.

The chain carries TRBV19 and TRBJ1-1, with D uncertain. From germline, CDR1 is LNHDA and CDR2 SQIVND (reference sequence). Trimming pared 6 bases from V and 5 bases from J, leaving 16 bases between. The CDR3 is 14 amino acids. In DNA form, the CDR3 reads TGTGCCAGTAGCCGCATGGGGAGACGGACTGAAGCTTTCTTT. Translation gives CASSRMGRRTEAFF.